Listed here are 15 T cell receptor beta chains from one sample, sequenced in a study of shared clonotypes between healthy human individuals. Clones were read by immunoSEQ multiplex PCR, and TCRdb kept only the in-frame ones, dropping some. The table lists some 1 million clones, roughly 70% of them singletons. Sequenced: memory CD4+ T cells sorted from blood. The subset here: CD45RA-negative fraction. Every receptor here comes from a man aged 18 to 30 in good health.

This chain joins TRBV7-2 and TRBJ1-6; 7 bases align to TRBD1. The J segment lost 0 bases and the V segment lost 5 bases, leaving 13 bases of the junction unmatched. The CDR3 consists of 19 residues. Germline assignment: CDR1 SGHTA and CDR2 FQGNSA. CDR3 amino acids: CASSLPIIQGSSYNSPLHF. As DNA, the CDR3 is TGTGCCAGCAGCCTGCCCATAATACAGGGGAGCTCCTATAATTCACCCCTCCACTTT.

The chain links TRBV4-3 to TRBJ1-2, with D possibly TRBD1 on 5 matching bases. Germline assignment: CDR1 LGHNA and CDR2 YSLEER. Trimming cost V 0 bases and J 8 bases, with 19 bases left between them. The CDR3 has 16 residues. The CDR3 sequence is CASSQDGGGAAGGYTF. CDR3 bases: TGCGCCAGCAGCCAAGATGGCGGAGGGGCTGCGGGCGGCTACACCTTC.

This clone was picked up many times. Written as DNA, the CDR3 is TGTGCCAGCAGCTTGCTTAGTCCGGGAGCCTACGAGCAGTACTTC. It codes for CASSLLSPGAYEQYF. The chain carries TRBV5-4 and TRBJ2-7, with a possible D match to TRBD2 (6 bases). The CDR3 has 15 residues. Trimming took 1 base from V and 2 from J, leaving 13 bases between them. The germline gives CDR1 SGHNT, CDR2 YYREEE (reference sequence). Supplemented by reference TRBV5-4 and TRBJ2-7, the full variable domain reads ETGVTQSPTHLIKTRGQQVTLRCSSQSGHNTVSWYQQALGQGPQFIFQYYREEENGRGNFPPRFSGLQFPNYSSELNVNALELDDSALYLCASSLLSPGAYEQYFGPGTRLTVT.

This clone occurred once. V and J are TRBV7-9 and TRBJ1-3, with D perhaps TRBD1 (5 bases). V was pared by 6 bases and J by 8 bases, with 20 bases between. This CDR3 is 15 amino acids long. In germline, CDR1 is SEHNR, CDR2 FQNEAQ (reference sequence). CDR3 DNA: TGTGCCAGCAGTTATAACCCGGGACCTACTTACACCATATATTTT. As protein: CASSYNPGPTYTIYF. Together with reference TRBV7-9 and TRBJ1-3, the CDR3 gives the full variable domain: DTGVSQNPRHKITKRGQNVTFRCDPISEHNRLYWYRQTLGQGPEFLTYFQNEAQLEKSRLLSDRFSAERPKGSFSTLEIQRTEQGDSAMYLCASSYNPGPTYTIYFGEGSWLTVV.

The rearrangement links TRBV27 to TRBJ2-3; TRBD2 agrees at 10 bases. There are 19 residues in the CDR3. The V and J ends lost 7 bases and 0 bases, in that order; junction bases with no gene match: 16. Germline V gene lookup returns CDR1 MNHEY and CDR2 SMNVEV (reference sequence). The CDR3 is CASTTLGRLAGLSTDTQYF. CDR3 nucleotides: TGTGCCAGCACCACCCTCGGGAGACTAGCGGGTCTTAGCACAGATACGCAGTATTTT.

Details on this clone: The likely explanation is a read error, given a far larger clone one base away. This same CDR3 is encoded by further DNA sequences in the sample. This chain links TRBV6-5 with TRBJ1-2; 7 positions agree with TRBD1. Trimming at V came to 6 bases and at J to 8 bases, leaving 9 bases not matched to a gene. The germline V gene has CDR1 MNHEY and CDR2 SVGAGI. The CDR3 loop spans 13 amino acids. The CDR3 DNA reads as TGTGCCAGCAGGGAGAGGGGGCGAGTCGGCTACACCTTC. This encodes CASRERGRVGYTF.

There are a few counts of this clone. The chain has TRBV5-6 and TRBJ1-2; D is undetermined. Germline CDR1 reads SGHDT; CDR2 reads YYEEEE. V was clipped by 3 bases and J by 3 bases, with 12 bases between them. The CDR3 runs to 14 residues. This chain's CDR3 is CASSWSDGYYGYTF. In nucleotides, the CDR3 is TGTGCCAGCAGCTGGTCCGACGGCTACTATGGCTACACCTTC.

This clone is a singleton in its sample. This chain connects TRBV10-3 to TRBJ2-3, with 7 positions matching TRBD2. J gave up 4 bases and V 6 bases, and 10 bases lay outside the gene matches. The CDR3 totals 15 residues. The V gene's germline CDR1 is ENHRY and CDR2 SYGVKD. CDR3 sequence reads: CAISQSGVGADTQYF. The CDR3 coding sequence is TGTGCCATCAGCCAAAGCGGGGTTGGGGCAGATACGCAGTATTTT.

This clone was seen a single time. The gene calls are TRBV10-3 and TRBJ2-2, with 9 positions matching TRBD2. J gave up 3 bases and V 5 bases, and 7 bases lay outside the gene matches. The CDR3 extends over 16 amino acids. Germline CDR1 and CDR2: ENHRY and SYGVKD. The CDR3 DNA reads TGTGCCATCAGTCCCCAGCTAGCGGGGTACACCGGGGAGCTGTTTTTT. Its translation is CAISPQLAGYTGELFF.

The V call is TRBV18, the J call TRBJ2-7, with 13 nucleotides matching TRBD2. CDR1 and CDR2 (germline): KGHSH, LQKENI. This CDR3 region has 16 residues. V shed 5 bases and J 7 bases; nucleotides not matched to a gene: 11. CDR3 in amino acids: CASSTGTSGAPGEQYF. Here the CDR3 DNA reads TGTGCCAGCTCAACTGGGACTAGCGGGGCCCCGGGGGAGCAGTACTTC.

The rearrangement joins TRBV2 to TRBJ2-5, with D tentatively TRBD2 (5 bases). Per germline, CDR1 SNHLY and CDR2 FYNNEI. The CDR3 length is 13 residues. The V end was cut by 5 bases, the J end by 9 bases, with 16 bases between. The CDR3 bases are TGTGCCAGCAGTAGCCTCCGGGGTCGCGCCCAGTACTTC. It translates to CASSSLRGRAQYF.

The gene calls are TRBV9 and TRBJ2-7, with TRBD2 identical over 15 bases. J was trimmed by 3 bases and V by 0 bases; bases with no gene match: 7. Germline CDR1 SGDLS, CDR2 YYNGEE. This CDR3 contains 18 residues. CDR3 region: CASSVVGTSGGPSYEQYF. The CDR3 region has the DNA TGTGCCAGCAGCGTAGTCGGGACTAGCGGGGGGCCGAGCTACGAGCAGTACTTC.

Comments on this clone: Other DNA sequences in the sample encode the same CDR3. This chain links TRBV7-2 with TRBJ2-3, with D hard to call. Germline values: CDR1 SGHTA, CDR2 FQGNSA. V was shortened by 1 base and J by 5 bases, with 4 bases between the two germline ends. CDR3 length equals 12 residues. The CDR3, as DNA: TGTGCCAGCAGCTTAGTCGGAGATACGCAGTATTTT. It is translated as CASSLVGDTQYF.

The gene calls are TRBV6-5 and TRBJ2-6; D not resolved. This CDR3 region has 13 residues. Trimming removed 6 bases from V and 1 base from J, with 4 bases in between. Germline V gene lookup returns CDR1 MNHEY and CDR2 SVGAGI. CDR3 bases: TGTGCCAGCAGGCCATCTGGGGCCAACGTCCTGACTTTC. Residues: CASRPSGANVLTF.

The chain uses TRBV21-1 and TRBJ2-4; the tabulated D call, TRBD2, remains unverified against the DNA. TRBV21-1 is a pseudogene segment. The CDR3 length is 14 residues. CDR3: CASSMGEGKNIQYF. The CDR3, as DNA: TGTGCCAGCAGCATGGGGGAGGGCAAAAACATTCAGTACTTC.